The source of this T cell receptor beta chain is a study of cytomegalovirus exposure and HLA in healthy donors. The overall study: Drawn from HLA-typed donors, tens of millions of unique TCRs were held in an early data release. Study outcomes and limitations: Later on, a genetic analysis was performed. It linked a missense variant in DCLRE1C with V- and J-gene trimming of TCR beta.

Researchers ran the PCR with 60 Vbeta and 13 Jbeta primers. Using immunoSEQ multiplex PCR, the repertoire was profiled, and TCRdb retains in-frame clones only, with some absent. The sample shows 55,000 to 85,000 clones, more than 70% of them seen only once. The CDR3 runs 14 residues. V dropped 0 bases and J dropped 5; count of bases not matched to a gene: 6. CDR1 is GTSNPN, CDR2 SVGIG, per germline (reference sequence). As to this clone: What it recognizes is unknown.

V usage is TRBV30 and J usage is TRBJ1-2; 7 bases map to TRBD1. This TCR derives from a woman between 40 and 55 years old in good health and CMV-seropositive. Input material: PBMCs. The CDR3 loop reads CAWSVPGGWYGYTF. The CDR3 DNA reads as TGTGCCTGGAGTGTACCAGGGGGGTGGTATGGCTACACCTTC.